A selection of T cell receptor beta chains follows, all from one sample in a study of long-term antiretroviral therapy in people with HIV. Sequenced by immunoSEQ multiplex PCR; TCRdb stores in-frame clones only, minus some. The sample includes fewer than 30,000 clones, more than 80% of them seen just once. Sequencing used unsorted PBMCs, obtained 3 years after starting antiretroviral therapy. The receptors originated from a man between 35 and 55 years old with HIV. Both conserved end residues are part of each CDR3. The order of the fields is clone size, J gene, D gene, V gene, CDR3 DNA, CDR3 protein. D genes are given only for firm matches. Clone size is stated in some rows and not others, as once, few, many or a class when expanded.

>.|TRBJ1-2|.|TRBV5-1
TGCGCCAGCAGCTTGTCTGGGTACGGCTACACCTTC
CASSLSGYGYTF
>.|TRBJ2-1|TRBD2|TRBV4-2
TGTGCAGCTGGGGCTAGCGGGAGTTTCGGCAATGAGCAGTTCTTC
CAAGASGSFGNEQFF
>.|TRBJ2-3|TRBD2|TRBV28
TGTGCCAGCAGTACCTGGGGTCGGGGACTAATTCAGGATACGCAGTATTTT
CASSTWGRGLIQDTQYF
>.|TRBJ2-1|.|TRBV9
TGTGCCAGCAGAGAGGCCCACTCCTACAATGAGCAGTTCTTC
CASREAHSYNEQFF
>.|TRBJ1-5|.|TRBV9
TGTGCCAGCAGCGTAGTGGGCGAAGGTCAGCCCCAGCATTTT
CASSVVGEGQPQHF
>.|TRBJ2-1|TRBD2|TRBV4-2
TGTGCCAGCAGCCAAGATTTCGGGACTAGTAGCGACAATGAGCAGTTCTTC
CASSQDFGTSSDNEQFF
>once|TRBJ2-7|.|TRBV2
TGTGCCAGCAGTCTAAACCAGGGGTTCTCCTACGAGCAGTACTTC
CASSLNQGFSYEQYF
>.|TRBJ2-1|.|TRBV7-9
TGTGCCAGCAGCTTTCGGGTGTACAATGAGCAGTTCTTC
CASSFRVYNEQFF
>once|TRBJ1-2|.|TRBV5-5
TGTGCCAGCAGCCCCGCCGGGACCATCAACTATGGCTACACCTTC
CASSPAGTINYGYTF
>few|TRBJ1-5|.|TRBV19
TGTGCCAGTAGTATATTGCTAGACAGGATCAATCAGCCCCAGCATTTT
CASSILLDRINQPQHF
>once|TRBJ2-7|.|TRBV7-2
TGTGCCAGCAGCTTAGGTGGTGGGATCTCCTACGAGCAGTACTTC
CASSLGGGISYEQYF
>.|TRBJ2-3|TRBD2|TRBV10-3
TGTGCCACCCTCCGCCTAGCGGGAGCTGGGGGCACAGATACGCAGTATTTT
CATLRLAGAGGTDTQYF
>.|TRBJ1-2|.|TRBV6-5
TGTGCCAGCAGTCCCACGGGGGCTAATGGCTACACCTTC
CASSPTGANGYTF
>.|TRBJ2-7|TRBD1|TRBV27
TGTGCCAGCACCCCGGGACAGGGTTACGAGCAGTACTTC
CASTPGQGYEQYF
>.|TRBJ2-3|.|TRBV5-4
TGTGCCAGCAGTGGTGGGCGTGACAGAAGAACAGATACGCAGTATTTT
CASSGGRDRRTDTQYF
>.|TRBJ1-5|TRBD1|TRBV5-1
TGCGCCAGCAGCTTGGTTCCGACAGGGACGGGGAGCAATCAGCCCCAGCATTTT
CASSLVPTGTGSNQPQHF
>.|TRBJ1-4|.|TRBV18
TGTGCCAGCTCACCGCGGGGGGACGGCGCAACTAATGAAAAACTGTTTTTT
CASSPRGDGATNEKLFF
>.|TRBJ1-6|TRBD1|TRBV9
TGTGCCAGCAGCTCACTTCAGGGGGCCCTAAGCTCCTATAATTCACCCCTCCACTTT
CASSSLQGALSSYNSPLHF
>.|TRBJ1-1|.|TRBV19
TGTGCGAGTAGTGAAGGGACGGCGAACACTGAAGCTTTCTTT
CASSEGTANTEAFF
>once|TRBJ2-5|.|TRBV7-8
TGTGCCAGCAGCTTAGCGCGTTCGATGGTGGGGGAAGAGACCCAGTACTTC
CASSLARSMVGEETQYF
>once|TRBJ2-3|TRBD2|TRBV7-8
TGTGCCAGCAGCTTTTACAGCGGGGGCCTAAGCACAGATACGCAGTATTTT
CASSFYSGGLSTDTQYF
>few|TRBJ2-7|.|TRBV7-9
TGTGCCAGCAGCCCGGGGACGGGCGAGCAGTACTTC
CASSPGTGEQYF
>.|TRBJ2-5|TRBD2|TRBV19
TGTGCCAGTAGACTTAGTAGCGGGGGCCAAGAGACCCAGTACTTC
CASRLSSGGQETQYF
>.|TRBJ2-7|.|TRBV7-2
TGTGCCAGCAGCCCCGACACCTACGAGCAGTACTTC
CASSPDTYEQYF
>.|TRBJ1-5|TRBD1|TRBV25-1
TGTGCCAGCAGTGAGCCCGGGACAGGGGCCCTGAATCAGCCCCAGCATTTT
CASSEPGTGALNQPQHF
>.|TRBJ1-2|.|TRBV19
TGTGCCAGCGAGGTCGTGGGGGCTCGAGGCTACACCTTC
CASEVVGARGYTF
>few|TRBJ2-4|.|TRBV27
TGTGCCAGCAGTGTCGGGGTTACCAAAAACATTCAGTACTTC
CASSVGVTKNIQYF
>.|TRBJ2-3|.|TRBV7-9
TGTGCCAGCGTACTAGTAGGGAAAGATACGCAGTATTTT
CASVLVGKDTQYF
>.|TRBJ2-1|.|TRBV10-3
TGTGCCATCGGCCAGGGAGGTAATGAGCAGTTCTTC
CAIGQGGNEQFF
>.|TRBJ2-1|.|TRBV11-2
TGTGCCAGCAGCTTAGACTCCGACTCCTACAATGAGCAGTTCTTC
CASSLDSDSYNEQFF
>.|TRBJ1-2|.|TRBV30
TGTGCCTGGAGTATCGCGGAGGGCTATGGCTACACCTTC
CAWSIAEGYGYTF
>.|TRBJ2-7|.|TRBV11-1
TGTGCCAGCAGTTTGGCGGGTTACGAGCAGTACTTC
CASSLAGYEQYF
>.|TRBJ2-3|.|TRBV7-9
TGTGCCAGCATTCCCGCATCGTTTGATACGCAGTATTTT
CASIPASFDTQYF
>.|TRBJ1-1|.|TRBV28
TGTGCCAGCAGTCCGGGGACGGTTCAAGCCGCGCGGGCTTTCTTT
CASSPGTVQAARAFF
>.|TRBJ1-1|.|TRBV4-1
TGCGCCAGCAGCCAAGATATGGTTCCCAGCACTGAAGCTTTCTTT
CASSQDMVPSTEAFF
>.|TRBJ2-3|.|TRBV2
TGTGCCGTTCCTAGGGCGGATACGCAGTATTTT
CAVPRADTQYF
>.|TRBJ2-1|TRBD2|TRBV4-2
TGTGCCAGCAGCCAAGGGACTAGCGGGGGGGTTGATGAGCAGTTCTTC
CASSQGTSGGVDEQFF
>.|TRBJ1-4|.|TRBV5-1
TGCGCCAGCAGCTTGGCCATGGGCCCGAATGAAAAACTGTTTTTT
CASSLAMGPNEKLFF
>.|TRBJ2-2|.|TRBV6-6
TGTGCCAGCATGCAACTAGCCTACACCGGGGAGCTGTTTTTT
CASMQLAYTGELFF
>medium-sized|TRBJ2-3|.|TRBV5-4
TGTGCCAGCAGCTTGTTCAGGGGACGAGCAGATACGCAGTATTTT
CASSLFRGRADTQYF
>.|TRBJ2-1|.|TRBV10-2
TGCGCCAGCACCAAGAGCTCCTACAATGAGCAGTTCTTC
CASTKSSYNEQFF
>.|TRBJ2-2|TRBD1|TRBV25-1
TGTGCCAGCATGACAGGGTCGATCGGGGAGCTGTTTTTT
CASMTGSIGELFF
>once|TRBJ2-3|TRBD2|TRBV6-1
TGTGCCAGCAGTGCAGGGACTAGCTATAGCACAGATACGCAGTATTTT
CASSAGTSYSTDTQYF
>.|TRBJ2-1|.|TRBV2
TGTGCCAGCAGATTCCTTAGCGCCCACGAGCAGTTCTTC
CASRFLSAHEQFF
>.|TRBJ1-2|.|TRBV7-9
TGTGCCAGCAGCCCGGTCGACATCAGGGACTATGGCTACACCTTC
CASSPVDIRDYGYTF
>once|TRBJ2-7|.|TRBV6-6
TGTGCCAGCAGTGGCCACGGGGGTAGTGGATACGAGCAGTACTTC
CASSGHGGSGYEQYF
>.|TRBJ2-1|TRBD2|TRBV7-2
TGTGCCAGCAGCTTGCAAAGCGGGGGGGCCCCTAGTGAGCAGTTCTTC
CASSLQSGGAPSEQFF
>.|TRBJ2-7|.|TRBV5-1
TGCGCCAGCAGCCGGCAAGAAGGGTACGAGCAGTACTTC
CASSRQEGYEQYF
>.|TRBJ2-2|.|TRBV5-4
TGTGCCAGCAGCCGGGATTTGGGGGGGGGCTTCGGGGAGCTGTTTTTT
CASSRDLGGGFGELFF
>.|TRBJ1-2|TRBD1|TRBV27
TGTGCCAGCAGTTTACGACAGGGGGCTGGCTACACCTTC
CASSLRQGAGYTF
>.|TRBJ2-3|TRBD2|TRBV5-4
TGTGCCAGCTATATTCTAGCGGGAAACACAGATACGCAGTATTTT
CASYILAGNTDTQYF
>.|TRBJ2-3|.|TRBV6-5
TGTGCCAGCAGTTACCTAGGAGGGGCTGGCACAGATACGCAGTATTTT
CASSYLGGAGTDTQYF
>.|TRBJ2-7|.|TRBV28
TGTGCCAGCAGTTTATTAGGTGGCGAGCAGTACTTC
CASSLLGGEQYF
>.|TRBJ1-1|.|TRBV5-1
TGCGCCAGCAGCTTGGTTCCTAAAACCACTGAAGCTTTCTTT
CASSLVPKTTEAFF
>.|TRBJ1-6|.|TRBV4-2
TGTGCCAGCAGCCAAGAAATAATAGGGCGGAATAATTCACCCCTCCACTTT
CASSQEIIGRNNSPLHF
>.|TRBJ2-7|TRBD2|TRBV7-9
TGTGCCAGCAGCTGGATTGTTACTAGCGGTCCCTCGGAGGAGCAGTACTTC
CASSWIVTSGPSEEQYF
>.|TRBJ2-3|TRBD2|TRBV27
TGTGCCAGCGGATCTATAGCGGGAGGACTCACAGATACGCAGTATTTT
CASGSIAGGLTDTQYF
>.|TRBJ1-5|.|TRBV7-2
TGTGCCAGCAGCTTAGCGGCGGGGGGTGGGAATAGCAATCAGCCCCAGCATTTT
CASSLAAGGGNSNQPQHF
>.|TRBJ1-2|TRBD1|TRBV5-5
TGTGCCAGCAGTCGACTGACAGGGGATTTCGGCTACACCTTC
CASSRLTGDFGYTF
>.|TRBJ2-5|TRBD2|TRBV25-1
TGTGCCAGCAGGGAGGGGAGACTAGCGGGATACATGGAGACCCAGTACTTC
CASREGRLAGYMETQYF